The present T cell receptor (beta chain) was sequenced within a study of post-analysis software for immune sequencing data. At the level of the study: Relapsing-remitting, secondary progressive and progressive-relapsing forms of multiple sclerosis all featured among disease courses.

Researchers reported that TCR beta cDNA libraries carried unique molecular identifiers. TCRdb re-called the PCR reads with MiXCR, one entry per CDR3 protein. The table includes about 800,000 distinct CDR3 sequences, less than 35% detected once. This clonotype was detected a few times. Its antigen is as yet unknown. Study-wide points: TRBV5-6, TRBV5-1 and TRBV20-1 were among a few TRBV segments more frequent in patients than controls. Significantly lower normalized Chao1 diversity was seen in multiple sclerosis patients than in controls. Under F measure analysis, samples from one preparation batch co-clustered strongly.

V dropped 7 bases and J dropped 2; count of bases not matched to a gene: 13. Germline assignment: CDR1 MNHNY and CDR2 SVGAGI (reference sequence). CDR3 length: 16 residues. What was sequenced was blood. This chain connects TRBV6-6 to TRBJ2-5; TRBD1 matches at 7 bases. The receptor comes from a girl under 18 with multiple sclerosis. The CDR3 loop is CASKLLPGQPQETQYF. Here the CDR3 DNA reads TGTGCCAGCAAACTTCTTCCGGGACAGCCTCAAGAGACCCAGTACTTC.